A selection of T cell receptor beta chains follows, all from one sample in a study of OX40 agonist ivuxolimab in advanced cancers. TCRdb's copy holds only in-frame clones and misses some; the assay was immunoSEQ multiplex PCR. In the table there are more than 50,000 clones, 87% of which are singletons. This sample comprised CD4+ or CD8+ T cells sorted from blood, obtained in a trial of the OX40 agonist ivuxolimab. The receptor set was obtained from an adult with an advanced solid tumor such as melanoma, head and neck, liver or kidney cancer. Each CDR3 is given with its conserved first and last residue. Fields, in order: V gene, J gene, CDR3 protein.

v_gene: TRBV27; j_gene: TRBJ2-1; CDR3aa: CASSLWGTSDSYNEQFF
v_gene: TRBV4-2; j_gene: TRBJ2-2; CDR3aa: CASSQLAGHTGELFF
v_gene: TRBV6-6; j_gene: TRBJ2-3; CDR3aa: CASTTFLADTQYF
v_gene: TRBV5-1; j_gene: TRBJ1-3; CDR3aa: CASSPGRNSGNTIYF
v_gene: TRBV5-4; j_gene: TRBJ2-6; CDR3aa: CASSHSPGHNSGANVLTF
v_gene: TRBV14; j_gene: TRBJ1-5; CDR3aa: CASSQGIRNQPQHF
v_gene: TRBV6-5; j_gene: TRBJ1-3; CDR3aa: CASWIEFGNTIYF
v_gene: TRBV28; j_gene: TRBJ1-4; CDR3aa: CASSPNEKLFF
v_gene: TRBV5-1; j_gene: TRBJ2-3; CDR3aa: CASTIDSSTDTQYF
v_gene: TRBV5-1; j_gene: TRBJ1-1; CDR3aa: CASSATGGNTEAFF